These 26 T cell receptor beta chains were sequenced from one sample in a study of blood T cell repertoires in COVID-19. Generated by immunoSEQ multiplex PCR, the TCRdb table keeps only in-frame clones and is missing some. The sample has roughly 330,000 clones, 65% to 90% seen once; the top ten hold more than 9%. What was sequenced was PBMCs or T cells enriched from blood (not recorded which). All receptors derive from a woman between 18 and 30 years old who had recovered from COVID-19.

The gene calls are TRBV6-4 and TRBJ1-2; D ambiguous. V gave up 6 bases and J gave up 3 bases, with 14 bases separating them. The CDR3 length is 14 residues. The germline V gene has CDR1 MRHNA and CDR2 SNTAGT. CDR3 residues: CASSPFRTDYGYTF. As DNA, the CDR3 is TGTGCCAGCAGCCCCTTTCGCACGGACTATGGCTACACCTTC.

The CDR3 region is CASSIRGAPSSIYGYTF. CDR3 coding DNA: TGTGCCAGCAGCATCAGGGGTGCCCCCTCCTCCATCTATGGCTACACCTTC. This rearrangement joins TRBV3-1 (or the pseudogene TRBV3-2) to TRBJ1-2; D is perhaps TRBD1 (6 bases). Germline V gives CDR1 LGHDT, CDR2 YNNKEL (reference sequence). Trimming stripped 5 bases from V and 4 bases from J, with 23 bases between. The CDR3 covers 17 residues.

Only one count was recorded for this clone. This chain connects TRBV5-1 to TRBJ2-3; 7 bases line up with TRBD1. V was pared by 3 bases and J by 1 base, with 5 bases of the junction left unmatched. Per germline, CDR1 SGHRS and CDR2 YFSETQ. This CDR3 region has 15 residues. The CDR3 nucleotides read TGCGCCAGCAGCTCCGGGACAGTAGGCACAGATACGCAGTATTTT. Translation: CASSSGTVGTDTQYF.

This chain connects TRBV7-9 to TRBJ2-7; D remains ambiguous. Trimming took 4 bases from V and 5 from J, leaving 12 bases between them. The CDR3 length is 13 residues. Germline lookup yields CDR1 SEHNR and CDR2 FQNEAQ (reference sequence). The CDR3 here is CASSSTSGHEQYF. The CDR3 DNA reads as TGTGCCAGCAGCTCCACATCTGGGCACGAGCAGTACTTC.

This chain joins TRBV27 and TRBJ2-7; possibly TRBD2 for D (6 bases). From germline, CDR1 is MNHEY and CDR2 SMNVEV (reference sequence). The CDR3 sequence is 15 residues long. Trimming took off 2 bases at V and 3 bases at J, with 14 bases between the two ends. The CDR3 sequence: CASSLTSAGRYEQYF. The CDR3 bases are TGTGCCAGCAGTTTAACCTCAGCGGGCCGCTACGAGCAGTACTTC.

The chain couples TRBV28 to TRBJ2-7; 8 bases line up with TRBD1. CDR3 size: 14 residues. Losses at the gene ends were 6 bases for V and 7 bases for J; bases not matched to a gene: 11. Germline CDR1 reads MDHEN; CDR2 reads SYDVKM. CDR3 loop: CASSTGQGKGEQYF. CDR3 nucleotides: TGTGCCAGCAGCACCGGACAGGGTAAAGGGGAGCAGTACTTC.

This chain uses TRBV18 with TRBJ2-7; D is possibly TRBD1 (5 bases). Trimming took off 4 bases at V and 3 bases at J, with 10 bases between the two ends. CDR1 KGHSH and CDR2 LQKENI come from the germline V gene. The CDR3 is 13 residues long. CDR3 nucleotide sequence: TGTGCCAGCTCACAGCAGACAGTCTACGAGCAGTACTTC. Translating gives CASSQQTVYEQYF.

The CDR3 loop reads CASSPRHYEQYF. The CDR3 DNA is TGTGCCAGCAGCCCCAGGCACTACGAGCAGTACTTC. This sequence joins TRBV7-8 and TRBJ2-7; unclear D gene. There are 12 residues in the CDR3. V was trimmed by 5 bases and J by 3 bases, leaving 8 bases between them. Germline loops: CDR1 SGHVS, CDR2 FQNEAQ.

The V gene is TRBV30, the J gene TRBJ1-6; D gene unclear. Germline CDR1 reads GTSNPN; CDR2 reads SVGIG (reference sequence). This CDR3 region has 18 residues. The CDR3 region is CAGSGGVAVSAYNSPLHF. DNA for the CDR3: TGTGCGGGTTCCGGCGGAGTAGCAGTGTCGGCCTATAATTCACCCCTCCACTTT. Combining the CDR3 with reference TRBV30 and TRBJ1-6 gives the whole variable domain SQTIHQWPATLVQPVGSPLSLECTVEGTSNPNLYWYRQAAGRGLQLLFYSVGIGQISSEVPQNLSASRPQDRQFILSSKKLLLSDSGFYLCAGSGGVAVSAYNSPLHFGNGTRLTVT.

This clone showed up just a few times. V and J are TRBV7-9 and TRBJ1-4; TRBD1 agrees at 7 bases. V gave up 5 bases and J gave up 8 bases; unmatched junction bases: 11. The CDR3 extends over 15 amino acids. The germline CDR1 and CDR2 sequences are SEHNR and FQNEAQ (reference sequence). CDR3 in DNA: TGTGCCAGCAGCCCTGGTGTGGGACAGCTCGAAAAACTGTTTTTT. Translated, it gives CASSPGVGQLEKLFF.

This chain uses TRBV19 with TRBJ1-5, with 9 bases fitting TRBD1. With 5 bases clipped from V and 2 bases from J, the junction kept 7 bases outside the gene matches. Germline CDR1 and CDR2: LNHDA and SQIVND (reference sequence). The CDR3 is 16 amino acids. CDR3 protein: CASSPRTGAGNQPQHF. CDR3 sequence (DNA): TGTGCCAGTAGTCCAAGGACAGGGGCTGGCAATCAGCCCCAGCATTTT.

The V call is TRBV5-5, the J call TRBJ2-7; D is possibly TRBD1 (5 bases). The length of the CDR3 is 11 residues. Trimming left V 6 bases short and J 2 bases short, with 6 bases between. Germline CDR1 and CDR2: SGHKS and YYEKEE (reference sequence). The CDR3 region is CASTGTYEQYF. CDR3 sequence (DNA): TGTGCCAGCACAGGGACCTACGAGCAGTACTTC.

The rearrangement joins TRBV5-8 to TRBJ2-3; 11 bases are shared with TRBD2. This CDR3 has 16 amino acids. J gave up 1 base and V 4 bases, and 5 bases lay outside the gene matches. Germline V gives CDR1 SGHTS, CDR2 YDEGEE. This CDR3 reads CASSAGTSGGTDTQYF. The CDR3 DNA follows: TGTGCCAGCAGCGCGGGGACTAGCGGTGGCACAGATACGCAGTATTTT.

CDR3 bases: TGTGCCAGCAGCTTAGGAGGTTATACAGATACGCAGTATTTT. Its translation: CASSLGGYTDTQYF. The chain combines TRBV7-2 with TRBJ2-3, with D unclear. V was shortened by 1 base and J by 3 bases, with 8 bases between the two germline ends. This CDR3 region has 14 residues. CDR1 and CDR2 (germline): SGHTA, FQGNSA.

The chain carries TRBV28 and TRBJ1-1; no clear D. The CDR3 sequence is 12 residues long. V lost 3 bases and J 10 bases, leaving 12 bases between the germline ends. CDR1 and CDR2 from the germline V gene are MDHEN and SYDVKM. In DNA, the CDR3 is TGTGCCAGCAGTTTGAGAGAACAGTCAGCTTTCTTT. This encodes CASSLREQSAFF. Drawing the rest from reference TRBV28 and TRBJ1-1, the complete variable domain is DVKVTQSSRYLVKRTGEKVFLECVQDMDHENMFWYRQDPGLGLRLIYFSYDVKMKEKGDIPEGYSVSREKKERFSLILESASTNQTSMYLCASSLREQSAFFGQGTRLTVV.

The V and J genes are TRBV4-1 and TRBJ1-3, with 8 bases that match TRBD1. In germline, CDR1 is MGHRA, CDR2 YSYEKL. This CDR3 contains 16 residues. V trimming: 4 bases; J trimming: 8 bases; junction bases outside the gene matches: 13. The CDR3 region has the DNA TGCGCCAGCAGCCCCGACCCCGGACAGGGCATACACACCATATATTTT. Its protein product is CASSPDPGQGIHTIYF.

V is TRBV19 and J is TRBJ1-3; no clear D. The CDR3 runs to 13 residues. Germline V gives CDR1 LNHDA, CDR2 SQIVND (reference sequence). V was pared by 6 bases and J by 0 bases, with 6 bases between. This CDR3 reads CASRRDSGNTIYF. DNA for the CDR3: TGTGCCAGTAGGAGGGACTCTGGAAACACCATATATTTT. Variable domain in full (rest from reference TRBV19 and TRBJ1-3): DGGITQSPKYLFRKEGQNVTLSCEQNLNHDAMYWYRQDPGQGLRLIYYSQIVNDFQKGDIAEGYSVSREKKESFPLTVTSAQKNPTAFYLCASRRDSGNTIYFGEGSWLTVV.

In nucleotides, the CDR3 is TGTGCCAGCAGCTCCCAAGGGACAGGGATCGGCACTGAAGCTTTCTTT. Protein product: CASSSQGTGIGTEAFF. V and J are TRBV7-2 and TRBJ1-1; 9 positions match TRBD1. The CDR3 contains 16 residues. J was trimmed by 4 bases and V by 4 bases; bases with no gene match: 10. Germline V CDR1 and CDR2: SGHTA, FQGNSA. Combining the CDR3 with reference TRBV7-2 and TRBJ1-1 gives the whole variable domain GAGVSQSPSNKVTEKGKDVELRCDPISGHTALYWYRQSLGQGLEFLIYFQGNSAPDKSGLPSDRFSAERTGGSVSTLTIQRTQQEDSAVYLCASSSQGTGIGTEAFFGQGTRLTVV.

The chain couples TRBV24-1 to TRBJ2-7, with D uncertain. The V gene's germline CDR1 is KGHDR and CDR2 SFDVKD. The CDR3 runs to 13 residues. V dropped 5 bases and J dropped 6 bases, with 13 bases sitting between them. As DNA, the CDR3 is TGTGCCACCAGTGGAGGTTTTCCGGGCGAGCAGTACTTC. Protein: CATSGGFPGEQYF.

The genes are TRBV18 and TRBJ1-5; 7 bases match TRBD1. This CDR3 has 15 residues. After removal of 4 bases from V and 2 bases from J, the junction contained 5 bases not matched to a gene. The germline V gene has CDR1 KGHSH and CDR2 LQKENI. The CDR3 here is CASSLYRGRNQPQHF. DNA of the CDR3: TGTGCCAGCTCACTGTACAGGGGTCGCAATCAGCCCCAGCATTTT.

The V gene is TRBV3-1 (or the pseudogene TRBV3-2), the J gene TRBJ1-5; D is unresolved. V lost 4 bases to trimming and J lost 7 bases, with 8 bases between them. Per germline, CDR1 LGHDT and CDR2 YNNKEL (reference sequence). The CDR3 extends over 12 amino acids. CDR3 region: CASSLSGQPQHF. CDR3 DNA sequence: TGTGCCAGCAGCCTATCCGGGCAGCCCCAGCATTTT.

This chain uses TRBV2 with TRBJ2-3; D uncertain. The V and J ends lost 5 bases and 2 bases respectively, with 11 bases between them. CDR3 length equals 14 residues. Germline CDR1 reads SNHLY; CDR2 reads FYNNEI. This CDR3 is CASSSASPTDTQYF. CDR3 DNA sequence: TGTGCCAGCAGTTCTGCAAGCCCCACAGATACGCAGTATTTT.

The rearrangement links TRBV5-4 to TRBJ2-3, with 10 bases identical to TRBD2. Germline V lookup: CDR1 SGHNT, CDR2 YYREEE (reference sequence). Germline trimming cut 0 bases from V and 7 bases from J; bases unmatched to any gene: 5. The CDR3 is made up of 15 amino acids. CDR3 DNA sequence: TGTGCCAGCAGCTTGGAAGCGGGAGGGTCACATACGCAGTATTTT. Amino acid sequence: CASSLEAGGSHTQYF. The whole variable domain, remainder taken from reference TRBV5-4 and TRBJ2-3, is ETGVTQSPTHLIKTRGQQVTLRCSSQSGHNTVSWYQQALGQGPQFIFQYYREEENGRGNFPPRFSGLQFPNYSSELNVNALELDDSALYLCASSLEAGGSHTQYFGPGTRLTVL.

The V call is TRBV6-5, the J call TRBJ2-2; 10 bases line up with TRBD1. CDR1 and CDR2 from the germline V gene are MNHEY and SVGAGI. V shed 6 bases, J shed 3 bases, and the junction held 4 bases outside the gene matches. The CDR3 sequence is 15 residues long. This CDR3 reads CASRAGTGDTGELFF. DNA for the CDR3: TGTGCCAGCAGGGCCGGGACAGGGGACACCGGGGAGCTGTTTTTT.

This clone has a single count. The chain couples TRBV24-1 to TRBJ2-1, with 10 bases fitting TRBD1. Germline CDR1 and CDR2: KGHDR and SFDVKD. The V and J ends lost 3 bases and 8 bases, in that order; junction bases with no gene match: 9. CDR3 length: 16 residues. The CDR3 is CATSDPDRGLRDEQFF. Here the CDR3 DNA reads TGTGCCACCAGTGATCCCGACAGGGGGCTCAGGGATGAGCAGTTCTTC.

The chain has TRBV9 and TRBJ2-1; TRBD2 agrees at 15 bases. The CDR3 length is 17 residues. Germline V gene lookup returns CDR1 SGDLS and CDR2 YYNGEE. The V and J ends lost 4 bases and 0 bases, in that order; junction bases with no gene match: 2. CDR3 in DNA: TGTGCCAGCAGCCCGGGACTAGCGGGAGGCTCCTACAATGAGCAGTTCTTC. This sequence encodes CASSPGLAGGSYNEQFF.